Shown below are 3 T cell receptor beta chains from a single sample sequenced in a study of blood T cell repertoires in COVID-19. The repertoire was sequenced with immunoSEQ multiplex PCR; TCRdb's copy has only in-frame clones and lacks some. The repertoire consists of roughly 350,000 clones, with more than 70% occurring once and the leading ten covering roughly a tenth. Sequencing used peripheral blood. The receptors shown here come from a woman aged 25 to 39 with COVID-19, enrolled during active disease.

The rearrangement links TRBV5-4 to TRBJ2-3; maybe TRBD2 (6 bases). Germline V lookup: CDR1 SGHNT, CDR2 YYREEE (reference sequence). This CDR3 has 17 residues. Trimming took off 1 base at V and 5 bases at J, with 20 bases between the two ends. CDR3 protein: CASSLSGTGSSQDTQYF. The CDR3 DNA sequence: TGTGCCAGCAGCTTGTCGGGGACTGGTTCCTCTCAAGATACGCAGTATTTT.

This chain links TRBV11-2 with TRBJ2-6; 7 bases map to TRBD1. Germline lookup yields CDR1 SGHAT and CDR2 FQNNGV. V lost 0 bases and J lost 2; bases outside the gene matches: 10. The CDR3 has 19 residues. The CDR3 sequence: CASSLDFDRALTGANVLTF. Written as DNA, the CDR3 is TGTGCCAGCAGCTTAGATTTCGACAGGGCACTTACTGGGGCCAACGTCCTGACTTTC.

This chain uses TRBV7-8 with TRBJ2-2, with D possibly TRBD1 on 5 matching bases. The CDR3 contains 16 residues. CDR1 is SGHVS, CDR2 FQNEAQ, per germline. The V end lost 5 bases, the J end lost 0 bases, and 13 bases lay between the germline ends. CDR3 sequence (DNA): TGTGCCAGCAGCCACCCCCGACAGACGAACACCGGGGAGCTGTTTTTT. Encoded protein: CASSHPRQTNTGELFF.